This T cell receptor (beta chain) stems from a study of T-cell memory formation after mild COVID-19. In TCRdb, the 5' RACE reads were re-called with MiXCR into one record per CDR3 protein. In the table there are roughly 400,000 distinct CDR3 sequences, approximately 15% of which are singletons. The germline V gene has CDR1 MNHNY and CDR2 SVGAGI (reference sequence). Trimming pared 8 bases from V and 3 bases from J, leaving 10 bases between. This CDR3 contains 12 residues. This clonotype was counted between two and nine times. The genes are TRBV6-6 and TRBJ2-5; D is unresolved. The sample taken for sequencing was PBMCs or a T cell subset sorted from them (not recorded which). The sequence was collected from a man aged 18 to 30 who had mild COVID-19 (a few samples of this study predate the infection). Cell type and time point are not known. CDR3 DNA: TGTGCCAGCTTTAAAAGGGAAGAGACCCAGTACTTC. The encoded protein is CASFKREETQYF.